This entry lists 14 T cell receptor beta chains sequenced from one sample in a study of blood T cell repertoires in COVID-19. Here immunoSEQ multiplex PCR was the method, and the copy in TCRdb shows in-frame clones only, minus some. This table holds roughly 230,000 clones, roughly 83% found once. The specimen sequenced was peripheral blood. These receptors originate from a man in his forties or fifties with acute or convalescent COVID-19.

This sequence joins TRBV27 and TRBJ1-1, with a weak D call TRBD1 (6 bases). CDR3 length equals 15 residues. V gave up 2 bases and J gave up 0 bases, with 10 bases separating them. The germline V gene encodes CDR1 MNHEY and CDR2 SMNVEV (reference sequence). This chain's CDR3 is CASSLQGFLNTEAFF. The CDR3 DNA follows: TGTGCCAGCAGTTTACAGGGGTTTTTGAACACTGAAGCTTTCTTT.

This clone was observed a single time. The chain couples TRBV5-4 to TRBJ2-7, with 9 bases fitting TRBD2. Germline CDR1 is SGHNT and CDR2 is YYREEE (reference sequence). The V gene end was trimmed by 4 bases and the J gene end by 3 bases; junction bases not matched to a gene: 8. This CDR3 is built from 15 residues. CDR3 residues: CASSSGTSLLYEQYF. The DNA for the CDR3 is TGTGCCAGCAGCAGCGGGACTAGCTTACTCTACGAGCAGTACTTC.

The chain uses TRBV6-2 or TRBV6-3 and TRBJ1-5; D ambiguous. The CDR3 has 14 amino acids. The ends were cut back, 5 bases at V and 8 bases at J, with 16 bases in the middle. The germline V gene has CDR1 MNHEY and CDR2 SVGEGT. The CDR3 sequence is CASSGPLQSEPQHF. CDR3 DNA sequence: TGTGCCAGCAGTGGGCCGTTACAGAGTGAGCCCCAGCATTTT.

Notes on this clone: Other DNA sequences in the sample encode the same CDR3. The chain uses TRBV30 and TRBJ1-3; 7 bases map to TRBD1. The junction had 3 bases not matched to a gene; V was cut back by 1 base and J by 0 bases. Looked up from germline, CDR1 is GTSNPN and CDR2 is SVGIG (reference sequence). This CDR3 contains 15 residues. As DNA, the CDR3 is TGTGCCTGGAGTGGTGACAGGGCCTCTGGAAACACCATATATTTT. As protein: CAWSGDRASGNTIYF.

The chain uses TRBV19 and TRBJ1-4; TRBD1 might be the D (5 bases). Between the trimmed V and J ends, which lost 4 bases and 6 bases, there was a span of 9 bases. Germline lookup yields CDR1 LNHDA and CDR2 SQIVND (reference sequence). The CDR3 runs 13 residues. CDR3 DNA sequence: TGTGCCAGTAGTACGGGGGTTTATGAAAAACTGTTTTTT. Translation: CASSTGVYEKLFF.

This sequence joins TRBV7-2 and TRBJ2-7; possibly TRBD1 for D (5 bases). Trimming pared 4 bases from V and 6 bases from J, leaving 13 bases between. Germline V gene lookup returns CDR1 SGHTA and CDR2 FQGNSA. The length of the CDR3 is 13 residues. As DNA, the CDR3 is TGTGCCAGCAGCTCCCAGGGAAGCTCCGAGCAGTACTTC. This translates into CASSSQGSSEQYF.

The V call is TRBV5-1, the J call TRBJ1-2; D perhaps matches TRBD1 (5 bases). Germline CDR1 and CDR2: SGHRS and YFSETQ. The CDR3 has 11 amino acids. Trimming took off 0 bases at V and 10 bases at J, with 7 bases between the two ends. CDR3 region: CASSLDRTYTF. The CDR3 DNA reads as TGCGCCAGCAGCTTGGACAGGACCTACACCTTC.

The chain combines TRBV4-1 with TRBJ1-6; 11 bases map to TRBD1. The CDR3 spans 17 residues. CDR1 and CDR2 from the germline V gene are MGHRA and YSYEKL. The junction had 8 bases not matched to a gene; V was cut back by 0 bases and J by 10 bases. The CDR3 coding sequence is TGCGCCAGCAGCCAAGATCGCGTGGACAGGGGGCAATCACCCCTCCACTTT. Protein: CASSQDRVDRGQSPLHF.

This clone has only one observation. This chain uses TRBV5-6 with TRBJ1-2, with 8 nucleotides matching TRBD1. The ends lost 3 bases at V and 6 bases at J; junction bases unmatched: 7. Germline values: CDR1 SGHDT, CDR2 YYEEEE. There are 14 residues in the CDR3. The CDR3 nucleotides read TGTGCCAGCAGCTGGGGGGACAGGATAGATGGCTACACCTTC. Protein sequence: CASSWGDRIDGYTF. Full variable domain (missing parts from reference TRBV5-6 and TRBJ1-2): DAGVTQSPTHLIKTRGQQVTLRCSPKSGHDTVSWYQQALGQGPQFIFQYYEEEERQRGNFPDRFSGHQFPNYSSELNVNALLLGDSALYLCASSWGDRIDGYTFGSGTRLTVV.

The chain recombines TRBV6-5 with TRBJ2-7, with TRBD1 matching over 8 bases. The V segment lost 3 bases and the J segment 1 base; nucleotides outside the gene matches: 8. The CDR3 spans 16 residues. CDR1 and CDR2 from the germline V gene are MNHEY and SVGAGI. CDR3 nucleotide sequence: TGTGCCAGCAGTTATAGTCAGGGGGCCCGTTCCTACGAGCAGTACTTC. It specifies CASSYSQGARSYEQYF.

V is TRBV5-8 and J is TRBJ1-4; weak D call: TRBD1 (5 bases). V was shortened by 0 bases and J by 4 bases, with 10 bases between the two germline ends. The V gene's germline CDR1 is SGHTS and CDR2 YDEGEE. The CDR3 is made up of 15 amino acids. CDR3 amino acids: CASSLAGPDNEKLFF. In nucleotides, the CDR3 is TGTGCCAGCAGCTTGGCAGGGCCCGATAATGAAAAACTGTTTTTT.

The chain uses TRBV27 and TRBJ1-2, with D possibly TRBD1 on 6 matching bases. V was pared by 4 bases and J by 2 bases, with 20 bases between. CDR1 and CDR2 (germline): MNHEY, SMNVEV (reference sequence). This CDR3 contains 17 residues. CDR3 residues: CASSSQPPGHTNYGYTF. The DNA for the CDR3 is TGTGCCAGCAGTTCCCAACCCCCGGGACACACGAACTATGGCTACACCTTC.

This rearrangement joins TRBV11-2 to TRBJ1-5; D is unclear. CDR1 is SGHAT, CDR2 FQNNGV, per germline. The ends were cut back, 5 bases at V and 4 bases at J, with 18 bases in the middle. The CDR3 loop spans 16 amino acids. CDR3 in DNA: TGTGCCAGCAGCCCCCGGGAAAGAGCCCCTAATCAGCCCCAGCATTTT. Amino acid sequence: CASSPRERAPNQPQHF.

There are a few counts of this clone. The chain uses TRBV10-2 and TRBJ2-3; D not resolved. V lost 10 bases to trimming and J lost 0 bases, with 8 bases between them. The CDR3 length is 12 residues. Germline loops: CDR1 WSHSY, CDR2 SAAADI. The CDR3 nucleotides read TGCGCCACCTCCCCGAGCACAGATACGCAGTATTTT. It translates to CATSPSTDTQYF.